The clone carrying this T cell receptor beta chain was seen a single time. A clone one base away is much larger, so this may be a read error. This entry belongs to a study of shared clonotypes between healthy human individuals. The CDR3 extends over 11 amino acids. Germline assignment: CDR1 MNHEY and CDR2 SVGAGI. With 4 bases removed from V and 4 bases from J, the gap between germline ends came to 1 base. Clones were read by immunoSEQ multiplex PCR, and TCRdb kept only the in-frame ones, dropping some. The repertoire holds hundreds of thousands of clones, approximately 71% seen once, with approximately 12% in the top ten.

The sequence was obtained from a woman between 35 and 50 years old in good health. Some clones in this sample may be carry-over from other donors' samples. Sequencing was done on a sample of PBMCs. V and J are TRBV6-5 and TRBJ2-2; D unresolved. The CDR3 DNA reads TGTGCCAGCAGTTCCACCGGGGAGCTGTTTTTT. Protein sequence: CASSSTGELFF.